Following are 26 T cell receptor beta chains from one sample sequenced in a study of beta chain features in type 1 diabetes. As every portion of the isolated RNA was reverse transcribed, the sequencing read expressed TCRB transcripts. Method: immunoSEQ multiplex PCR; TCRdb's copy keeps in-frame clones and lacks some. The profile shows 300,000 to 400,000 clones, 8% of them singletons. Sequencing was done on a sample of central memory CD4+ T cells from blood. These receptors were taken from a woman between 18 and 30 years old in good health.

This chain connects TRBV11-2 to TRBJ2-1; 7 nucleotides align to TRBD1. V lost 6 bases to trimming and J lost 12 bases; unmatched junction nucleotides: 11. CDR3 length: 13 amino acids. CDR1 and CDR2 from the germline V gene are SGHAT and FQNNGV. CDR3 sequence: CASSGRGRSGQFF. The CDR3 DNA is TGTGCCAGCAGTGGTAGGGGGCGATCGGGGCAGTTCTTC.

This clone turned up a few times. The V call is TRBV10-3, the J call TRBJ2-2; tentatively, D is TRBD1 or TRBD2 (6 bases each). Germline CDR1 ENHRY, CDR2 SYGVKD. The V end lost 2 bases, the J end lost 5 bases, and 9 bases lay between the germline ends. The CDR3 has 14 amino acids. CDR3 DNA sequence: TGTGCCATCAGTGAGCAAGGGGGGACCGGGGAGCTGTTTTTT. Protein product: CAISEQGGTGELFF.

This clone was recorded at least ten times. This sequence joins TRBV6-6 and TRBJ2-3, with D possibly TRBD1 on 5 matching bases. Per the germline V gene, CDR1 is MNHNY and CDR2 is SVGAGI (reference sequence). Trimming took off 0 bases at V and 5 bases at J, with 9 bases between the two ends. This CDR3 is 14 amino acids long. Written as DNA, the CDR3 is TGTGCCAGCAGTTACTCGACCAGGGTAGATACGCAGTATTTT. This translates into CASSYSTRVDTQYF.

The rearrangement links TRBV7-8 to TRBJ1-3; D is unresolved. The CDR3 extends over 13 amino acids. Trimming stripped 5 bases from V and 4 bases from J, with 9 bases between. Germline CDR1 reads SGHVS; CDR2 reads FQNEAQ. CDR3 bases: TGTGCCAGCAGCGAGGTGGTCGGAAACACCATATATTTT. As protein: CASSEVVGNTIYF.

This clone turned up a few times. The genes are TRBV6-5 and TRBJ2-5; maybe TRBD2 (5 bases). The germline V and J ends were trimmed by 5 bases and 5 bases, with 15 bases remaining between them. This CDR3 has 14 residues. Germline V gene sequence: CDR1 MNHEY, CDR2 SVGAGI. The CDR3 reads CASSLGGRVETQYF. The CDR3 coding sequence is TGTGCCAGCAGTCTTGGAGGAAGGGTCGAGACCCAGTACTTC.

This rearrangement joins TRBV15 to TRBJ2-7; TRBD2 matches at 12 bases. J gave up 4 bases and V 4 bases, and 5 bases lay outside the gene matches. CDR3 size: 15 residues. Germline CDR1 and CDR2: LNHNV and YYDKDF (reference sequence). CDR3 amino acids: CATSMLTSGSYEQYF. For the CDR3, the DNA is TGTGCCACCAGCATGTTGACTAGCGGGAGTTACGAGCAGTACTTC.

This clone showed up just a few times. The chain employs TRBV14 and TRBJ2-3; D might be TRBD1 or TRBD2, each matching 6 bases. The germline V and J ends were trimmed by 5 bases and 7 bases, with 13 bases remaining between them. This CDR3 is 13 amino acids long. From germline, CDR1 is SGHDN and CDR2 FVKESK. The CDR3, as DNA: TGTGCCAGCAGCGCCCCGGGGGCAAATACGCAGTATTTT. This encodes CASSAPGANTQYF. The full variable domain, its missing parts supplied by reference TRBV14 and TRBJ2-3, is EAGVTQFPSHSVIEKGQTVTLRCDPISGHDNLYWYRRVMGKEIKFLLHFVKESKQDESGMPNNRFLAERTGGTYSTLKVQPAELEDSGVYFCASSAPGANTQYFGPGTRLTVL.

This clone was observed a few times. An end of the junction differs from the germline gene, which may be a read error. The gene calls are TRBV27 and TRBJ2-2, with TRBD1 as a possible D gene (5 bases). The CDR3 contains 15 residues. Germline V gene lookup returns CDR1 MNHEY and CDR2 SMNVEV (reference sequence). Here the CDR3 DNA reads TGTGCCAGCCGTTTACATCAGGGGAACACCGGGGAGCTGTTTTTT. Its protein is CASRLHQGNTGELFF.

J is TRBJ2-1 and V is TRBV29-1; 15 nucleotides align to TRBD2. J was trimmed by 9 bases and V by 7 bases; bases with no gene match: 7. This CDR3 has 14 amino acids. Germline V lookup: CDR1 SQVTM, CDR2 ANQGSEA. CDR3 residues: CSGRGLAGGGEQFF. CDR3 sequence (DNA): TGCAGCGGTAGGGGACTAGCGGGAGGTGGTGAGCAGTTCTTC.

This clone came up many times. The V gene is TRBV6-6, the J gene TRBJ2-7, with no clear D. Per germline, CDR1 MNHNY and CDR2 SVGAGI (reference sequence). V was clipped by 0 bases and J by 5 bases, with 8 bases between them. CDR3 length: 13 amino acids. Here the CDR3 DNA reads TGTGCCAGCAGTTACTCCTTAATCCACGAGCAGTACTTC. Residues: CASSYSLIHEQYF.

This clone turned up a few times. The chain combines TRBV7-2 with TRBJ1-2, with D perhaps matching TRBD1 (5 bases). V was trimmed by 5 bases and J by 2 bases, leaving 9 bases between them. The germline V gene has CDR1 SGHTA and CDR2 FQGNSA. The CDR3 is made up of 13 amino acids. CDR3 protein: CASSQGVNYGYTF. As DNA, the CDR3 is TGTGCCAGCAGCCAAGGGGTCAACTATGGCTACACCTTC. The whole variable domain, filled in from reference TRBV7-2 and TRBJ1-2, reads GAGVSQSPSNKVTEKGKDVELRCDPISGHTALYWYRQSLGQGLEFLIYFQGNSAPDKSGLPSDRFSAERTGGSVSTLTIQRTQQEDSAVYLCASSQGVNYGYTFGSGTRLTVV.

This clone came up a few times. This chain joins TRBV28 and TRBJ2-5, with 11 bases aligning to TRBD2. The V gene end was trimmed by 5 bases and the J gene end by 4 bases; junction bases not matched to a gene: 6. CDR1 MDHEN and CDR2 SYDVKM come from the germline V gene. The CDR3 has 15 residues. This chain's CDR3 is CASSLRGLAAETQYF. Written as DNA, the CDR3 is TGTGCCAGCAGTCTCAGGGGACTAGCGGCAGAGACCCAGTACTTC.

This clone appeared a few times. This chain connects TRBV2 to TRBJ2-7; D may correspond to TRBD1 or TRBD2 (5 bases each). Trimming took 4 bases from V and 2 from J, leaving 18 bases between them. Per the germline V gene, CDR1 is SNHLY and CDR2 is FYNNEI. The CDR3 sequence is 16 residues long. The CDR3 region is CASSGTDSAVAYEQYF. In DNA, the CDR3 is TGTGCCAGCAGTGGGACTGACAGTGCGGTGGCCTACGAGCAGTACTTC.

The CDR3 loop is CASIQGSTDTQYF. CDR3 DNA sequence: TGTGCCAGCATTCAGGGGTCCACAGATACGCAGTATTTT. This sequence joins TRBV28 and TRBJ2-3; possible D gene TRBD1, 6 bases. The germline V gene has CDR1 MDHEN and CDR2 SYDVKM. Trimming removed 7 bases at V and 2 bases at J, with 10 bases between. The CDR3 loop spans 13 amino acids.

In this sample, this clone turned up a few times. This chain joins TRBV5-1 and TRBJ2-7; 12 bases fit TRBD1. J gave up 6 bases and V 0 bases, and 7 bases lay outside the gene matches. Looked up from germline, CDR1 is SGHRS and CDR2 is YFSETQ. The CDR3 is 16 amino acids. CDR3 sequence: CASSLEGTGGASEQYF. In nucleotides, the CDR3 is TGCGCCAGCAGCTTGGAGGGGACAGGGGGCGCATCCGAGCAGTACTTC.

The DNA of the CDR3 is TGTGCCAGCAGCTTGACCCCGGGGGGCAATCAGCCCCAGCATTTT. It specifies CASSLTPGGNQPQHF. The V call is TRBV5-6, the J call TRBJ1-5; TRBD1 is a possible D gene (5 bases). Between the trimmed V and J ends, which lost 1 base and 2 bases, there was a span of 10 bases. Germline lookup yields CDR1 SGHDT and CDR2 YYEEEE. This CDR3 is 15 amino acids long.

J is TRBJ1-3 and V is TRBV4-3; TRBD1 matches 8 bases. Germline CDR1 is LGHNA and CDR2 is YSLEER. This CDR3 is 17 amino acids long. The trim removed 5 bases at V and 0 bases at J, leaving 9 bases unmatched. The CDR3 spells CASSSQGGSNSGNTIYF. The CDR3 coding sequence is TGCGCCAGCAGCTCACAGGGGGGTTCCAACTCTGGAAACACCATATATTTT.

The chain links TRBV28 to TRBJ2-4, with D possibly TRBD2 on 6 matching bases. The CDR3 totals 15 residues. CDR1 MDHEN and CDR2 SYDVKM come from the germline V gene. Trimming cost V 2 bases and J 3 bases, with 11 bases left between them. The CDR3 loop reads CASSLPGDLKNIQYF. The CDR3 region has the DNA TGTGCCAGCAGTTTACCGGGGGACCTCAAAAACATTCAGTACTTC. Supplemented by reference TRBV28 and TRBJ2-4, the full variable domain reads DVKVTQSSRYLVKRTGEKVFLECVQDMDHENMFWYRQDPGLGLRLIYFSYDVKMKEKGDIPEGYSVSREKKERFSLILESASTNQTSMYLCASSLPGDLKNIQYFGAGTRLSVL.

The rearrangement links TRBV4-2 to TRBJ2-2; 10 nucleotides align to TRBD1. Germline CDR1 is LGHNA and CDR2 is YNFKEQ. The CDR3 loop spans 16 amino acids. Losses at the gene ends were 1 base for V and 6 bases for J; bases not matched to a gene: 5. CDR3 in DNA: TGTGCCAGCAGCCAAGTAGCGGACAGGGGGGCCGGGGAGCTGTTTTTT. It yields the protein CASSQVADRGAGELFF.

The rearrangement joins TRBV14 to TRBJ1-1; TRBD1 matches at 8 bases. The CDR3 loop spans 16 amino acids. V lost 4 bases to trimming and J lost 9 bases; unmatched junction nucleotides: 16. The germline V gene encodes CDR1 SGHDN and CDR2 FVKESK. CDR3 sequence: CASSPRTGMGHRKAFF. The CDR3 DNA reads as TGTGCCAGCAGCCCCCGGACAGGGATGGGGCATAGGAAAGCTTTCTTT. The whole variable domain, remainder taken from reference TRBV14 and TRBJ1-1, is EAGVTQFPSHSVIEKGQTVTLRCDPISGHDNLYWYRRVMGKEIKFLLHFVKESKQDESGMPNNRFLAERTGGTYSTLKVQPAELEDSGVYFCASSPRTGMGHRKAFFGQGTRLTVV.

This sequence joins TRBV6-5 and TRBJ1-1, with D unresolved. CDR1 MNHEY and CDR2 SVGAGI come from the germline V gene. Deletions cut 0 bases from V and 0 bases from J, with 8 bases between. CDR3 size: 15 residues. CDR3 loop: CASSYSQIMNTEAFF. In DNA form, the CDR3 reads TGTGCCAGCAGTTACTCCCAGATCATGAACACTGAAGCTTTCTTT.

This clone was seen only a few times. The rearrangement uses TRBV2 and TRBJ2-2; tentative D call: TRBD2 (5 bases). Trimming pared 7 bases from V and 4 bases from J, leaving 19 bases between. The germline V gene encodes CDR1 SNHLY and CDR2 FYNNEI. This CDR3 is built from 16 residues. This chain's CDR3 is CASKPAAGAGTGELFF. For the CDR3, the DNA is TGTGCCAGCAAGCCAGCGGCCGGAGCTGGCACCGGGGAGCTGTTTTTT.

The chain carries TRBV5-1 and TRBJ2-3; 7 positions agree with TRBD1. Germline V gene sequence: CDR1 SGHRS, CDR2 YFSETQ. CDR3 length: 13 residues. J lost 5 bases, V lost 4 bases, and 4 bases had no gene match. The CDR3 spells CASSQDREDTQYF. The CDR3 nucleotides read TGCGCCAGCAGCCAAGACAGGGAAGATACGCAGTATTTT.

This clone has a handful of counts. The CDR3 DNA follows: TGTGCCAGCAGCCCAGGACTAGCGGGAAAGCGGGAGACCCAGTACTTC. It specifies CASSPGLAGKRETQYF. The rearrangement joins TRBV7-3 to TRBJ2-5; TRBD2 matches 12 bases. Per the germline V gene, CDR1 is SGHTA and CDR2 is FQGTGA. V was pared by 5 bases and J by 5 bases, with 9 bases of the junction left unmatched. The CDR3 loop spans 16 amino acids.

V gene TRBV4-2 combines with J gene TRBJ2-3; D is ambiguous. CDR3 length equals 15 residues. V gave up 1 base and J gave up 1 base, with 9 bases separating them. Germline CDR1 is LGHNA and CDR2 is YNFKEQ. The CDR3: CASSQGARGTDTQYF. The CDR3 DNA sequence: TGTGCCAGCAGCCAAGGGGCTAGGGGCACAGATACGCAGTATTTT.

This clone has just a few counts. The chain recombines TRBV27 with TRBJ2-4; a weak D match, TRBD2 (6 bases). There are 15 residues in the CDR3. Germline V gives CDR1 MNHEY, CDR2 SMNVEV (reference sequence). The V and J ends lost 3 bases and 0 bases respectively, with 9 bases between them. CDR3: CASSFSGLAKNIQYF. The DNA of the CDR3 is TGTGCCAGCAGTTTTAGCGGTTTAGCCAAAAACATTCAGTACTTC.